This is a list of T cell receptor beta chains from one sample in a study of T cell responses to AZD1222 COVID-19 vaccine. Sequenced by immunoSEQ multiplex PCR; TCRdb stores in-frame clones only, minus some. The table shows fewer than 85,000 clones, with roughly 84% occurring only once. The sequenced sample was peripheral blood, obtained 28 days after the second AZD1222 dose. The receptor source for this set is an adult who received the AZD1222 COVID-19 vaccine. Both conserved end residues are part of each CDR3. D genes are given only for firm matches. Size is stated for part of the rows, as once, few or many counts, or as a class when the clone is expanded.

>14|TRBV5-1|-|-|TRBJ2-3
TGCGCCAGCAGCCTCGAGGGGGGCACAGATACGCAGTATTTT
CASSLEGGTDTQYF
>15|TRBV7-2|-|-|TRBJ1-6
TGTGCCAGCAGCTTAGTGGGCTCCTATAATTCACCCCTCCACTTT
CASSLVGSYNSPLHF
>10|TRBV7-9|-|-|TRBJ2-3
TGTGCCAACGAGGGGGGTACGCAGTATTTT
CANEGGTQYF
>14|TRBV18|-|-|TRBJ1-1
TGTGCCAGCTCACTGCAGGGGAGGGACACTGAAGCTTTCTTT
CASSLQGRDTEAFF
>13|TRBV2|-|-|TRBJ1-3
TGTGCCAGCAACCTAGTGTCCGGAAACACCATATATTTT
CASNLVSGNTIYF
>17|TRBV27|-|-|TRBJ1-6
TGTGCCAGCAGCCGTACAGGGATTAGCTCCTATAATTCACCCCTCCACTTT
CASSRTGISSYNSPLHF
>16|TRBV2|once|TRBD1|TRBJ2-3
TGTGCCAGCAGTGGGGGGACAGGGGATTTTGCAGATACGCAGTATTTT
CASSGGTGDFADTQYF
>13|TRBV10-1|-|-|TRBJ1-4
TGCGCCAGCAGTGCGAGTAGGGCGGAAAAACTGTTTTTT
CASSASRAEKLFF
>11|TRBV29-1|-|-|TRBJ1-3
TGCAGCGTTCAGCGGGGAAACACCATATATTTT
CSVQRGNTIYF
>16|TRBV5-4|-|TRBD1|TRBJ1-1
TGTGCCAGCAGTTGGCTCGGGACAGGGGGCAACACTGAAGCTTTCTTT
CASSWLGTGGNTEAFF
>15|TRBV6-5|-|-|TRBJ1-5
TGTGCCAGCAGTTACTCGAAGGCTACCAATCAGCCCCAGCATTTT
CASSYSKATNQPQHF
>13|TRBV5-4|-|TRBD1|TRBJ2-7
TGTGCCAGCAGCTATGGACAGGGGTACGAGCAGTACTTC
CASSYGQGYEQYF
>15|TRBV2|-|-|TRBJ2-2
TGTGCCAGCAGCGGGCCGGCGGGGAACACCGGGGAGCTGTTTTTT
CASSGPAGNTGELFF
>15|TRBV5-4|-|TRBD1|TRBJ2-5
TGTGCCAGCAGTTGGGACAGGGGGCCTCGAGAGACCCAGTACTTC
CASSWDRGPRETQYF
>14|TRBV19|-|-|TRBJ2-7
TGTGCCAGTAGTATAGGGGGGCGCGCCCACGAGCAGTACTTC
CASSIGGRAHEQYF
>13|TRBV6-2/TRBV6-3|-|-|TRBJ1-2
TGTGCCAGCAGCCTCTCCCAGGGATTTGGCTACACCTTC
CASSLSQGFGYTF
>14|TRBV27|-|-|TRBJ1-1
TGTGCCAGCAAGGGGCAGGGGATGAACACTGAAGCTTTCTTT
CASKGQGMNTEAFF
>16|TRBV7-9|-|-|TRBJ2-3
TGTGCCAGCAGCCCACAGACTGGGACTAGCACAGATACGCAGTATTTT
CASSPQTGTSTDTQYF
>14|TRBV11-3|-|-|TRBJ2-7
TGTGCCAGCAGCTCTGTGGCCAGTTCCTACGAGCAGTACTTC
CASSSVASSYEQYF